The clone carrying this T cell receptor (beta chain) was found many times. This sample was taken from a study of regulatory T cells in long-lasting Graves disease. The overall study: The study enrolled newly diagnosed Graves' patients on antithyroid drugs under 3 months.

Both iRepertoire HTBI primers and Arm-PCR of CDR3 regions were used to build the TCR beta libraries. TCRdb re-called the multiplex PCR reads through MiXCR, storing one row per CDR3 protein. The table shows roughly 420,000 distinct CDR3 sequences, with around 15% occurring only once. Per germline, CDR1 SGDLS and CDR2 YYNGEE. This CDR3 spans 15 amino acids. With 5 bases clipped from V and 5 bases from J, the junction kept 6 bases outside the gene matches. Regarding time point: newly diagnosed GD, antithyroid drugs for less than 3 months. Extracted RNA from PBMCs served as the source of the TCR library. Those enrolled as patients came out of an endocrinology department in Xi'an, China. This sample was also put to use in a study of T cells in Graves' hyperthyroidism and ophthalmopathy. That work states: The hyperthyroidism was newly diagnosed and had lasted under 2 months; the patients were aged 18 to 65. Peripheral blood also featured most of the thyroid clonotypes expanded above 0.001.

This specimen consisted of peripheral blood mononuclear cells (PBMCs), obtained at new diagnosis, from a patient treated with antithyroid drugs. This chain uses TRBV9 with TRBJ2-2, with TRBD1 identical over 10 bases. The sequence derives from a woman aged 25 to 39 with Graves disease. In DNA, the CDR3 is TGTGCCAGCAGTGAGAGGACAGGGGGTACCGGGGAGCTGTTTTTT. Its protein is CASSERTGGTGELFF.